The present T cell receptor (beta chain) was sequenced within a study of beta chain features in type 1 diabetes. Study-wide background: The number of sorted cells examined across all samples was fewer than 110,000,000.

After removal of 4 bases from V and 4 bases from J, the junction contained 4 bases not matched to a gene. CDR3 size: 14 residues. Germline V gives CDR1 SGHTA, CDR2 FQGNSA. Markers CD45RO/CCR7/CD25/CD127/CD95/CD27 served to sort CD4+ naive, central memory, regulatory and stem cell-like memory cells. The study reverse transcribed the entire isolated RNA, so it sequenced expressed TCRB transcripts. The table came from immunoSEQ multiplex PCR; TCRdb's copy has only in-frame clones and leaves some out. Counted here are about 280,000 clones, approximately 16% occurring once; the ten biggest clones make up less than 0.02%. Only a few counts were recorded for this clone. Its cognate antigen is unknown. This sample also contains other DNA sequences that code for the same CDR3. General study points: Significant though moderate, a shortening of TCRB CDR3s appeared in all four CD4+ subsets of Type 1 diabetes patients.

The V and J genes are TRBV7-2 and TRBJ2-7, with 10 bases that match TRBD1. Sample: naive CD4+ T cells from blood. The receptor was derived from a man aged 18 to 30 with type 1 diabetes. DNA for the CDR3: TGTGCCAGCAGCTCGGGACAGGGGCCATACGAGCAGTACTTC. This gives the protein CASSSGQGPYEQYF.